This passage covers 30 T cell receptor beta chains from one sample sequenced in a study of CD8 T cells in ankylosing spondylitis (dated by TCRdb to about 2017). The library came from 5' RACE. The sequencer was an Illumina HiSeq 2500. TCRdb handled the public reads itself, with Q25 trimming in fastp and clone calling in MiXCR, and kept productive beta chains. When rows share a CDR3 protein, they turn into one entry using the most common DNA and genes. The sample contains 150,000 to 200,000 distinct CDR3 sequences, about 18% of them found a single time. The ten largest make up about 4.3% of the sample. The material sequenced was blood, either unsorted or a sorted T cell fraction (not recorded which). These receptors came from a male donor aged 5-30 years with ankylosing spondylitis or in good health (not recorded which). Donor details come from another sample of the same person, matched by shared clones.

This clonotype has a count of ten or more. This sequence joins TRBV20-1 and TRBJ1-2; D remains ambiguous. The CDR3 totals 12 residues. From germline, CDR1 is DFQATT and CDR2 SNEGSKA (reference sequence). The V and J ends lost 4 bases and 5 bases respectively, with 11 bases between them. In DNA, the CDR3 is TGCAGTGCTATATCGTCGGAATATGGCTACACCTTC. Protein sequence: CSAISSEYGYTF.

This clonotype was seen at least ten times. The rearrangement links TRBV7-2 to TRBJ2-5; D gene uncertain. Deletions cut 4 bases from V and 4 bases from J, with 7 bases between. The CDR3 extends over 12 amino acids. Germline V gives CDR1 SGHTA, CDR2 FQGNSA. CDR3 residues: CASSSARETQYF. In DNA form, the CDR3 reads TGTGCCAGCAGCTCCGCACGAGAGACCCAGTACTTC. The whole variable domain, remainder taken from reference TRBV7-2 and TRBJ2-5, is GAGVSQSPSNKVTEKGKDVELRCDPISGHTALYWYRQSLGQGLEFLIYFQGNSAPDKSGLPSDRFSAERTGGSVSTLTIQRTQQEDSAVYLCASSSARETQYFGPGTRLLVL.

The sample holds many counts of this clonotype. The rearrangement uses TRBV29-1 and TRBJ2-1, with 16 positions matching TRBD2. Germline V gene sequence: CDR1 SQVTM, CDR2 ANQGSEA. V lost 1 base, J lost 6 bases, and 15 bases stayed unmatched. This CDR3 is built from 20 residues. Written as DNA, the CDR3 is TGCAGCGTTGAAGTTCCAGTACCCGGGACTAGCGGGAGGGGGATCAATGAGCAGTTCTTC. This translates into CSVEVPVPGTSGRGINEQFF.

J is TRBJ2-1 and V is TRBV4-3; 8 bases agree with TRBD1. V gave up 3 bases and J gave up 3 bases; unmatched junction bases: 1. Germline V gene data show CDR1 as LGHNA and CDR2 as YSLEER. There are 14 residues in the CDR3. CDR3 DNA: TGCGCCAGCAGCCACGGGACAGGCTACAATGAGCAGTTCTTC. It specifies CASSHGTGYNEQFF.

This clonotype has more than one count but fewer than ten. This sequence joins TRBV4-1 and TRBJ2-1; D possibly uses TRBD1 or TRBD2 (5 bases each). The CDR3 loop spans 14 amino acids. V was cut by 1 base and J by 7 bases, with 11 bases left in between. From germline, CDR1 is MGHRA and CDR2 YSYEKL. The CDR3 nucleotides are TGCGCCAGCAGCCAAGGGGGACGCAGGAATGAGCAGTTCTTC. It encodes CASSQGGRRNEQFF.

This CDR3 is CAITSGQGDQPQHF. CDR3 nucleotide sequence: TGTGCCATTACCTCGGGACAGGGCGATCAGCCCCAGCATTTT. The chain carries TRBV2 and TRBJ1-5; 9 bases line up with TRBD1. Trimming at V came to 10 bases and at J to 5 bases, leaving 9 bases not matched to a gene. This CDR3 is built from 14 residues. Germline V lookup: CDR1 SNHLY, CDR2 FYNNEI.

There are many counts of this clonotype. The V gene is TRBV29-1, the J gene TRBJ2-1, with 8 bases aligning to TRBD2. Germline CDR1 reads SQVTM; CDR2 reads ANQGSEA. The CDR3 contains 12 residues. The trim removed 4 bases at V and 6 bases at J, leaving 2 bases unmatched. The CDR3 region has the DNA TGCAGCGTTGCCGGGACTAGCAATGAGCAGTTCTTC. It codes for CSVAGTSNEQFF.

For this clonotype: This may come from a read error, since a much larger clone is one base off. V is TRBV5-1 and J is TRBJ1-1; D possibly corresponds to TRBD1 (5 bases). The germline V gene encodes CDR1 SGHRS and CDR2 YFSETQ. The CDR3 has 15 amino acids. DNA for the CDR3: TGCGCCAGCAGCTTGTTGGGGACGGAGAACCCTGAAGCTTTCTTT. It translates to CASSLLGTENPEAFF.

Notes on this clonotype: The junction and the germline gene differ at one end; a read error may be behind it. This chain joins TRBV2 and TRBJ2-2; D not resolved. Germline V gives CDR1 SNHLY, CDR2 FYNNEI. This CDR3 spans 13 amino acids. This chain's CDR3 is CTSREDVTGELFF. CDR3 DNA sequence: TGTACCAGCCGCGAGGACGTCACCGGGGAGCTGTTTTTT.

This clonotype was counted between two and nine times. The chain has TRBV6-1 and TRBJ1-2, with a tentative D call TRBD1 (5 bases). CDR1 and CDR2 (germline): MNHNS, SASEGT. V was cut by 7 bases and J by 3 bases, with 18 bases left in between. This CDR3 comprises 15 residues. CDR3 in DNA: TGTGCCAGCATCCCCGGGACGATGGGGGACTATGGCTACACCTTC. Protein product: CASIPGTMGDYGYTF.

Comment on this clonotype: Here the CDR3 omits its conserved ending phenylalanine or tryptophan, so a read error is the likely source. It is unclear where the CDR3 begins or ends on the DNA, so no DNA is shown, and the CDR3 is as TCRdb lists it. The genes are TRBV29-1 and TRBJ1-2. The CDR3 region is 11 residues in length, termini included. CDR1 is SQVTM, CDR2 ANQGSEA, per germline. CDR3 loop: CSGREGGGYPL.

This clonotype was counted ten times or more. The CDR3 nucleotides read TGCGCCAGCAGCCAAGCAGGGGGACAGGGATCCTACAATGAGCAGTTCTTC. It encodes CASSQAGGQGSYNEQFF. The rearrangement uses TRBV4-1 and TRBJ2-1; 9 positions agree with TRBD1. The CDR3 runs 17 residues. Germline values: CDR1 MGHRA, CDR2 YSYEKL. J was trimmed by 1 base and V by 1 base; bases with no gene match: 5.

This clonotype was seen repeatedly, ten times or more. This chain links TRBV5-6 with TRBJ1-2; TRBD1 matches at 9 bases. The junction had 9 bases not matched to a gene; V was cut back by 4 bases and J by 8 bases. CDR1 and CDR2 from the germline V gene are SGHDT and YYEEEE. This CDR3 is built from 14 residues. The CDR3 here is CASSEDRGQRGYTF. In DNA form, the CDR3 reads TGTGCCAGCAGCGAGGACAGGGGCCAGAGGGGCTACACCTTC. Supplemented by reference TRBV5-6 and TRBJ1-2, the full variable domain reads DAGVTQSPTHLIKTRGQQVTLRCSPKSGHDTVSWYQQALGQGPQFIFQYYEEEERQRGNFPDRFSGHQFPNYSSELNVNALLLGDSALYLCASSEDRGQRGYTFGSGTRLTVV.

This clonotype has at least ten counts. J is TRBJ2-2 and V is TRBV11-2; 9 positions agree with TRBD2. V lost 5 bases and J lost 2; bases outside the gene matches: 21. CDR1 is SGHAT and CDR2 is FQNNGV in the germline V gene. CDR3 length equals 21 residues. CDR3 coding DNA: TGTGCCAGCAGCCTTATTAGCCCGATGAGGGCCGGGACTAGCAACACCGGGGAGCTGTTTTTT. Amino acid sequence: CASSLISPMRAGTSNTGELFF.

The chain uses TRBV12-3 or TRBV12-4 and TRBJ2-5; a weak D match, TRBD2 (5 bases). The length of the CDR3 is 15 residues. V was cut by 1 base and J by 5 bases, with 14 bases left in between. The CDR3 loop is CASSLDPGLAETQYF. CDR3 in DNA: TGTGCCAGCAGTTTAGACCCGGGCCTAGCCGAGACCCAGTACTTC.

About this clonotype itself: A much larger clone sits a single nucleotide away, making a read error possible. CDR3: CDSSLRPTSGLYNEQFF. Written as DNA, the CDR3 is TGTGACAGCAGCTTAAGGCCCACTAGCGGTCTTTACAATGAGCAGTTCTTC. The V gene is TRBV7-3, the J gene TRBJ2-1; 8 nucleotides line up with TRBD2. The CDR3 consists of 17 residues. Germline lookup yields CDR1 SGHTA and CDR2 FQGTGA.

This clonotype has at least ten counts. The rearrangement joins TRBV12-3 or TRBV12-4 to TRBJ1-3; 9 bases line up with TRBD1. V shed 8 bases and J 4 bases; nucleotides not matched to a gene: 6. This CDR3 has 14 amino acids. The DNA of the CDR3 is TGTGCCAGCGCATACAGGGGGCCGGGAAACACCATATATTTT. It translates to CASAYRGPGNTIYF.

This clonotype was seen many times. The chain has TRBV7-2 and TRBJ2-7; TRBD2 matches 8 bases. The germline V gene encodes CDR1 SGHTA and CDR2 FQGNSA. CDR3 length: 16 residues. The ends lost 3 bases at V and 1 base at J; junction bases unmatched: 8. CDR3: CASSFTGGARSYEQYF. The CDR3 coding sequence is TGTGCCAGCAGCTTTACGGGGGGGGCGCGGTCCTACGAGCAGTACTTC.

This clonotype was seen ten or more times. The chain joins TRBV5-1 to TRBJ1-1; weak D call: TRBD1 (5 bases). CDR3 length equals 12 residues. V was shortened by 6 bases and J by 10 bases, with 16 bases between the two germline ends. CDR1 and CDR2 (germline): SGHRS, YFSETQ. CDR3 nucleotides: TGCGCCAGCAACCGGGACGGCCTCGGAGCTTTCTTT. This sequence encodes CASNRDGLGAFF.

Ten or more counts support this clonotype. The rearrangement joins TRBV10-3 to TRBJ2-1, with 7 nucleotides matching TRBD2. The J segment lost 0 bases and the V segment lost 10 bases, leaving 12 bases of the junction unmatched. Germline V gene sequence: CDR1 ENHRY, CDR2 SYGVKD. The CDR3 totals 16 residues. The chain's CDR3 is CATGGIGIDSYNEQFF. The CDR3 DNA follows: TGTGCCACCGGGGGGATTGGGATAGACTCCTACAATGAGCAGTTCTTC.

At least ten counts were recorded for this clonotype. This rearrangement joins TRBV5-1 to TRBJ2-5; the match to TRBD1 covers 7 bases. The ends lost 0 bases at V and 5 bases at J; junction bases unmatched: 7. From germline, CDR1 is SGHRS and CDR2 YFSETQ. The CDR3 loop spans 15 amino acids. CDR3 bases: TGCGCCAGCAGCTTGGAGTCCAGGGGGTTTGAGACCCAGTACTTC. Residues: CASSLESRGFETQYF.

This clonotype was recorded many times. The rearrangement links TRBV7-2 to TRBJ2-4; D possibly corresponds to TRBD1 (6 bases). Germline CDR1 SGHTA, CDR2 FQGNSA. Between the trimmed V and J ends, which lost 1 base and 5 bases, there was a span of 6 bases. This CDR3 has 13 amino acids. The CDR3 spells CASSLGQENIQYF. CDR3 DNA: TGTGCCAGCAGCTTAGGACAGGAAAACATTCAGTACTTC.

In its sample, this clonotype was seen many times. V usage is TRBV27 and J usage is TRBJ2-1, with 7 bases lining up with TRBD2. The CDR3 runs to 15 residues. Per germline, CDR1 MNHEY and CDR2 SMNVEV (reference sequence). V lost 3 bases, J lost 1 base, and 3 bases stayed unmatched. This chain's CDR3 is CASSFDGRSYNEQFF. CDR3 coding DNA: TGTGCCAGCAGTTTTGACGGGAGGTCCTACAATGAGCAGTTCTTC.

The CDR3 is CASSQERQGGEKLFF. The DNA for the CDR3 is TGCGCCAGCAGCCAAGAACGACAGGGTGGTGAAAAACTGTTTTTT. V usage is TRBV4-3 and J usage is TRBJ1-4; TRBD1 matches 7 bases. The CDR3 runs 15 residues. Germline V gene sequence: CDR1 LGHNA, CDR2 YSLEER. V lost 0 bases to trimming and J lost 7 bases; unmatched junction nucleotides: 5.

This clonotype was counted at least ten times. V is TRBV12-3 or TRBV12-4 and J is TRBJ1-1; the D gene is possibly TRBD1 (6 bases). Trimming pared 1 base from V and 1 base from J, leaving 13 bases between. The CDR3 length is 16 residues. The CDR3: CASSLGGAPRNTEAFF. CDR3 in DNA: TGTGCCAGCAGTTTAGGGGGGGCTCCAAGGAACACTGAAGCTTTCTTT.

This rearrangement joins TRBV10-2 to TRBJ2-5; D is ambiguous. The CDR3 is 13 amino acids. With 0 bases removed from V and 5 bases from J, the gap between germline ends came to 7 bases. Germline loops: CDR1 WSHSY, CDR2 SAAADI. The DNA of the CDR3 is TGCGCCAGCAGTGAGTCGAATTGGGAGACCCAGTACTTC. Amino acids: CASSESNWETQYF.

There are many counts of this clonotype. This chain joins TRBV29-1 and TRBJ2-1; D may be TRBD1 (5 bases). The CDR3 sequence is 15 residues long. Germline V gene lookup returns CDR1 SQVTM and CDR2 ANQGSEA. The V and J ends lost 1 base and 2 bases respectively, with 12 bases between them. CDR3 residues: CSVEGVGRAYNEQFF. DNA for the CDR3: TGCAGCGTTGAAGGGGTGGGCAGGGCCTACAATGAGCAGTTCTTC.

The chain is built from TRBV24-1 and TRBJ2-5; 9 nucleotides match TRBD1. This CDR3 spans 16 amino acids. Germline V gene lookup returns CDR1 KGHDR and CDR2 SFDVKD. V dropped 4 bases and J dropped 1; count of bases not matched to a gene: 6. The CDR3 loop reads CATSDQGQGGQETQYF. As DNA, the CDR3 is TGTGCCACCAGTGACCAGGGACAGGGAGGCCAAGAGACCCAGTACTTC.

V usage is TRBV29-1 and J usage is TRBJ2-2, with D unresolved. This CDR3 has 12 residues. Germline loops: CDR1 SQVTM, CDR2 ANQGSEA. Trimming took off 6 bases at V and 6 bases at J, with 11 bases between the two ends. CDR3 protein: CSVQGPSGELFF. CDR3 DNA: TGCAGCGTCCAAGGGCCCTCCGGGGAGCTGTTTTTT.

This clonotype has a count of ten or more. The J gene is TRBJ2-1, the V gene TRBV7-6; 8 bases are a match to TRBD2. The CDR3 is 16 amino acids. Germline V gene data show CDR1 as SGHVS and CDR2 as FNYEAQ. After removal of 2 bases from V and 8 bases from J, the junction contained 11 bases not matched to a gene. The CDR3, as DNA: TGTGCCAGCAGCTTACTAGCCGGGAGGGCCGGTGATGAGCAGTTCTTC. Translated: CASSLLAGRAGDEQFF.